This TCR beta chain was retrieved from a study of shared clonotypes between healthy human individuals. TCRdb's copy holds only in-frame clones and misses some; the assay was immunoSEQ multiplex PCR. This table has about 650,000 clones, about 95% appearing once. Whole-study results and caveats: As a rule, naive subsets had a larger estimated richness than memory subsets. Deeper or shallower sequencing was expected to change how clonotypes are shared among donors.

Naive CD8 populations comprised CD45RO-negative cells positively selected for CCR7, excluding terminally differentiated effector memory CD45RA+ cells. V was clipped by 0 bases and J by 2 bases, with 8 bases between them. CDR1 is SGDLS and CDR2 is YYNGEE in the germline V gene. This CDR3 has 14 residues. Regarding this clone: Its matching antigen is unknown.

The rearrangement joins TRBV9 to TRBJ2-5; no reliable D call. The sequence was obtained from a woman under 40 in good health. The sequenced sample was naive CD8+ T cells sorted from blood. The CDR3 nucleotides are TGTGCCAGCAGCGTAGATAGAGAGCAAGAGACCCAGTACTTC. Amino acids: CASSVDREQETQYF.